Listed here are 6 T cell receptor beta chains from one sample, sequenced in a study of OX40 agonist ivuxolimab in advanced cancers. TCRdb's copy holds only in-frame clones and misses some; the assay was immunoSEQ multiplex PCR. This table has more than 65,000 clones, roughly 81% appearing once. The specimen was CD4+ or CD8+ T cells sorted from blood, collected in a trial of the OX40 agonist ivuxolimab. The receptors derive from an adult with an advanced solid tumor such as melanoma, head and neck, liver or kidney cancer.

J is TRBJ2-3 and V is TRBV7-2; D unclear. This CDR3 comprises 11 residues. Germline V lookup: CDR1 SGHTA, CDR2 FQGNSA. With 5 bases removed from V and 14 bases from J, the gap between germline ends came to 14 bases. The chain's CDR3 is CASSSQQERYF. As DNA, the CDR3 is TGTGCCAGCAGCAGCCAGCAGGAAAGGTATTTT.

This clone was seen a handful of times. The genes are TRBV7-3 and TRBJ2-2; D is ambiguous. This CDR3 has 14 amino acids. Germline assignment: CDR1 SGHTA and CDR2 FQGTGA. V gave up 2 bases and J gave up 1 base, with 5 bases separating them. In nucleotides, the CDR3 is TGTGCCAGCAGCTTATATCAGAACACCGGGGAGCTGTTTTTT. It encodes CASSLYQNTGELFF.

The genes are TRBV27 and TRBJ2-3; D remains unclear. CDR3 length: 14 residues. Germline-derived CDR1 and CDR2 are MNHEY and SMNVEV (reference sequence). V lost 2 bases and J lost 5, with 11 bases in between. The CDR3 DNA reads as TGTGCCAGCAGTTTAATCCCCGCCGGAGATACGCAGTATTTT. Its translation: CASSLIPAGDTQYF.

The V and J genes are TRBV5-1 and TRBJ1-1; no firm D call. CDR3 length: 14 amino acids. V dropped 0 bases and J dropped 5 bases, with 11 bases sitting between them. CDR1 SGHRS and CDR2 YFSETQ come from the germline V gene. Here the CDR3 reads CASSLGSHKTEAFF. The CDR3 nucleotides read TGCGCCAGCAGCTTGGGCAGTCATAAGACTGAAGCTTTCTTT.

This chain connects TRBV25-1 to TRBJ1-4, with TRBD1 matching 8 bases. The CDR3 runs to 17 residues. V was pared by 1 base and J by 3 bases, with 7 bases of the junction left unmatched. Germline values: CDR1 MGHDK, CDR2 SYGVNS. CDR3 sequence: CASSEFDRGSSNEKLFF. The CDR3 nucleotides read TGTGCCAGCAGTGAATTTGACAGGGGATCGTCTAATGAAAAACTGTTTTTT.

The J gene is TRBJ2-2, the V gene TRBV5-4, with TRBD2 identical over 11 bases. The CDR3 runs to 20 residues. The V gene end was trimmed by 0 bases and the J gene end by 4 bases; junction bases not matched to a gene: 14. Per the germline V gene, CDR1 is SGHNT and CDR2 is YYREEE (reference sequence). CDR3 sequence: CASSLVGLAANLFSTGELFF. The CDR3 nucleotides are TGTGCCAGCAGCTTGGTGGGACTAGCGGCCAACCTTTTTAGCACCGGGGAGCTGTTTTTT.